A selection of T cell receptor beta chains follows, all from one sample in a study of cytomegalovirus exposure and HLA in healthy donors. Repertoires were generated with immunoSEQ multiplex PCR, while TCRdb's copy carries only in-frame clones and drops some. Among 110,000 to 150,000 clones, 72% were seen once, and the ten largest hold approximately 2%. Sequenced material: PBMCs. All receptors come from a middle-aged man in good health and CMV-seronegative. CDR3s include the opening cysteine and the closing phenylalanine or tryptophan. The D gene is left open where the match is weak. The size field is filled for only some rows; it gives once, few, many or a size class.

j_call | d_call | v_call | clone_size | cdr3_aa | cdr3_nt
TRBJ1-1 | - | TRBV7-2 | - | CARLGGNTEAFF | TGTGCCCGCCTGGGGGGGAACACTGAAGCTTTCTTT
TRBJ1-2 | TRBD1 | TRBV6-5 | - | CASRKTGVNYGYTF | TGTGCCAGCAGGAAGACAGGGGTTAACTATGGCTACACCTTC
TRBJ1-5 | - | TRBV30 | - | CAWNRFGGADQPQHF | TGTGCCTGGAACCGATTTGGAGGGGCCGATCAGCCCCAGCATTTT
TRBJ2-5 | - | TRBV5-1 | - | CASSRGLQETQYF | TGCGCCAGCAGCAGGGGACTTCAAGAGACCCAGTACTTC
TRBJ2-1 | TRBD2 | TRBV27 | - | CASSLPSGRILPDEQFF | TGTGCCAGCAGTTTGCCTAGCGGGAGAATCCTGCCAGATGAGCAGTTCTTC
TRBJ2-7 | - | TRBV4-1 | few | CASSQDSPGLISYEQYF | TGCGCCAGCAGCCAAGATTCCCCGGGACTCATCAGTTACGAGCAGTACTTC
TRBJ2-5 | - | TRBV7-2 | - | CASSFPGSGGETQYF | TGTGCCAGCAGCTTTCCGGGGAGCGGAGGGGAGACCCAGTACTTC
TRBJ2-2 | TRBD2 | TRBV5-1 | - | CASSLAGTSGVGELFF | TGCGCCAGCAGCTTGGCCGGGACTAGCGGGGTCGGGGAGCTGTTTTTT
TRBJ2-4 | - | TRBV7-8 | - | CASSFSQGLVKNIQYF | TGTGCCAGCAGCTTTAGTCAGGGCTTGGTCAAAAACATTCAGTACTTC
TRBJ2-3 | - | TRBV27 | - | CASSLIGTDTQYF | TGTGCCAGCAGTTTAATAGGCACAGATACGCAGTATTTT
TRBJ2-2 | TRBD1 | TRBV5-4 | - | CASSSRTGLNTGELFF | TGTGCCAGCAGCAGCCGGACAGGGCTAAACACCGGGGAGCTGTTTTTT
TRBJ2-2 | TRBD2 | TRBV27 | - | CASSSRPGGWTGELFF | TGTGCCAGCAGTTCTCGGCCGGGGGGGTGGACCGGGGAGCTGTTTTTT
TRBJ1-4 | TRBD1 | TRBV6-5 | - | CASKGTGQREKLFF | TGTGCCAGCAAAGGGACAGGGCAAAGGGAAAAACTGTTTTTT
TRBJ1-2 | - | TRBV7-9 | few | CASSLIDGYTF | TGTGCCAGCAGCCTTATAGATGGCTACACCTTC
TRBJ1-4 | - | TRBV27 | - | CASSLTGTTNEKLFF | TGTGCCAGCAGTTTGACCGGGACAACTAATGAAAAACTGTTTTTT
TRBJ1-1 | TRBD1 | TRBV9 | - | CASSVGGQGKTEAFF | TGTGCCAGCAGCGTAGGGGGACAGGGAAAAACTGAAGCTTTCTTT
TRBJ2-7 | - | TRBV5-1 | - | CASSLGRGLEEQYF | TGCGCCAGCAGCTTAGGCAGGGGCCTGGAAGAGCAGTACTTC
TRBJ2-5 | TRBD2 | TRBV5-6 | - | CASSLLAGGETQYF | TGTGCCAGCAGCTTACTAGCGGGGGGGGAGACCCAGTACTTC
TRBJ2-5 | - | TRBV7-9 | - | CASSSETGAQTQYF | TGTGCCAGCAGCTCCGAAACTGGTGCCCAGACCCAGTACTTC
TRBJ2-7 | - | TRBV5-6 | - | CASSLGLGTHSYEQYF | TGTGCCAGCAGCTTGGGTCTCGGGACACACTCCTACGAGCAGTACTTC
TRBJ1-3 | - | TRBV6-6 | - | CASIPSGTGNTIYF | TGTGCCAGCATACCTTCCGGGACAGGAAACACCATATATTTT
TRBJ2-1 | TRBD2 | TRBV28 | few | CASSSGGSENEQFF | TGTGCCAGCAGTTCCGGCGGGAGCGAAAATGAGCAGTTCTTC
TRBJ2-7 | - | TRBV10-3 | - | CAISEGGGRGSYEQYF | TGTGCCATCAGTGAAGGGGGGGGCCGAGGATCCTACGAGCAGTACTTC
TRBJ2-7 | - | TRBV6-5 | once | CASSYSNSRGWKYF | TGTGCCAGCAGTTACTCGAATAGTCGGGGGTGGAAGTACTTC
TRBJ2-5 | TRBD1 | TRBV19 | - | CASSPSRGSETQYF | TGTGCCAGTAGTCCCAGCAGGGGGTCAGAGACCCAGTACTTC
TRBJ2-3 | TRBD2 | TRBV7-2 | - | CASSPSSGGETQYF | TGTGCCAGCAGCCCGTCTAGCGGGGGAGAGACGCAGTATTTT
TRBJ2-1 | - | TRBV25-1 | - | CASSGGSGEQFF | TGTGCCAGCAGTGGAGGGAGCGGTGAGCAGTTCTTC
TRBJ2-4 | - | TRBV5-1 | - | CASSLATGRGNIQYF | TGCGCCAGCAGCTTGGCCACAGGGAGGGGGAACATTCAGTACTTC
TRBJ2-1 | - | TRBV29-1 | - | CSVRIAGPFNEQFF | TGCAGCGTTCGGATTGCGGGCCCCTTCAATGAGCAGTTCTTC
TRBJ2-3 | - | TRBV21-1 | - | CASSKGQGTDTQYF | TGTGCCAGCAGCAAGGGACAGGGCACAGATACGCAGTATTTT
TRBJ1-5 | - | TRBV6-1 | few | CASSWQGPSNQPQNF | TGTGCCAGCAGTTGGCAGGGGCCCTCCAATCAGCCCCAGAATTTT
TRBJ1-4 | - | TRBV29-1 | - | CSVQVGASYNEKLFF | TGCAGCGTTCAGGTTGGGGCTTCCTATAATGAAAAACTGTTTTTT
TRBJ2-3 | TRBD2 | TRBV10-3 | - | CAIGRGGRDSTDTQYF | TGTGCCATCGGGCGAGGAGGGAGGGATAGCACAGATACGCAGTATTTT
TRBJ1-6 | - | TRBV5-1 | - | CASSLAGYGSPLHF | TGCGCCAGCAGCTTGGCCGGGTACGGTTCACCCCTCCACTTT
TRBJ1-2 | - | TRBV15 | - | CATSPRGEIGNYGYTF | TGTGCCACCAGCCCCCGGGGGGAAATCGGTAACTATGGCTACACCTTC
TRBJ2-7 | - | TRBV5-1 | few | CASSLLGGEQYF | TGCGCCAGCAGCTTATTAGGGGGCGAGCAGTACTTC
TRBJ1-2 | - | TRBV19 | - | CASSLHMRKDGYTF | TGTGCCAGTAGCCTGCACATGAGGAAGGATGGCTACACCTTC
TRBJ1-2 | - | TRBV6-6 | - | CASSRALGPSPYGYPF | TGTGCCAGCAGCCGAGCATTGGGGCCTTCCCCTTATGGCTACCCCTTC
TRBJ2-7 | - | TRBV5-6 | few | CASSLYPQAGNEQYF | TGTGCCAGCAGCTTGTACCCGCAGGCTGGAAACGAGCAGTACTTC
TRBJ2-2 | TRBD2 | TRBV2 | - | CASRVGTRGTGELFF | TGTGCCAGCAGGGTAGGGACTAGAGGCACCGGGGAGCTGTTTTTT
TRBJ1-4 | - | TRBV10-3 | - | CATGGSTNEKLFF | TGTGCCACCGGAGGGTCCACTAATGAAAAACTGTTTTTT
TRBJ1-2 | - | TRBV7-9 | - | CASSLAVELHPF | TGTGCCAGCAGCTTAGCGGTAGAGCTGCACCCCTTC
TRBJ1-1 | TRBD1 | TRBV10-2 | - | CASRGQDYTEAFF | TGCGCCAGCAGGGGACAGGACTACACTGAAGCTTTCTTT
TRBJ1-1 | - | TRBV13 | - | CASSLRGLTEAFF | TGTGCCAGCAGCCTGCGGGGGCTTACTGAAGCTTTCTTT
TRBJ2-3 | TRBD2 | TRBV6-6 | - | CASTLAGGPGDTQYF | TGTGCCAGCACCTTAGCGGGAGGGCCGGGAGATACGCAGTATTTT
TRBJ1-2 | TRBD1 | TRBV28 | few | CASSLADRVGGYTF | TGTGCCAGCAGTTTAGCGGACAGGGTGGGCGGCTACACCTTC